The 27 T cell receptor beta chains reported below all come from one sample, sequenced in a study of cytomegalovirus exposure and HLA in healthy donors. Researchers ran the PCR with 60 Vbeta and 13 Jbeta primers. Profiling relied on immunoSEQ multiplex PCR, and the TCRdb table lists in-frame clones only, not all of them. The table records about 180,000 clones, around 80% of them present only once. Sequencing input: PBMCs. Receptors originate from a man aged 18-30 years in good health and CMV-seronegative.

The chain is built from TRBV5-6 and TRBJ2-1; 7 nucleotides match TRBD1. J was trimmed by 8 bases and V by 2 bases; bases with no gene match: 10. Germline V gene sequence: CDR1 SGHDT, CDR2 YYEEEE. The CDR3 extends over 15 amino acids. The CDR3 spells CASSFGRGFRDEQFF. The CDR3 coding sequence is TGTGCCAGCAGCTTTGGCAGGGGGTTCAGGGATGAGCAGTTCTTC.

The chain is built from TRBV6-5 and TRBJ1-1; 7 bases are a match to TRBD1. The length of the CDR3 is 16 residues. The V segment lost 0 bases and the J segment 5 bases; nucleotides outside the gene matches: 9. Germline CDR1 is MNHEY and CDR2 is SVGAGI. The CDR3 is CASSYSTRGSGTEAFF. In DNA, the CDR3 is TGTGCCAGCAGTTACTCTACCAGGGGGTCCGGGACTGAAGCTTTCTTT.

This chain connects TRBV11-3 to TRBJ1-1, with D possibly TRBD1 on 6 matching bases. The ends were cut back, 1 base at V and 2 bases at J, with 11 bases in the middle. Germline V gives CDR1 SGHNT, CDR2 YENEEA. The CDR3 has 15 residues. CDR3 sequence reads: CASSLVAGVNTEAFF. DNA of the CDR3: TGTGCCAGCAGCTTAGTCGCAGGGGTTAACACTGAAGCTTTCTTT.

V usage is TRBV7-6 and J usage is TRBJ2-5, with 7 bases lining up with TRBD1. The junction had 1 base not matched to a gene; V was cut back by 3 bases and J by 3 bases. Germline lookup yields CDR1 SGHVS and CDR2 FNYEAQ. The CDR3 length is 13 residues. CDR3 sequence (DNA): TGTGCCAGCAGCTTCACAGGGGAAGAGACCCAGTACTTC. Protein product: CASSFTGEETQYF.

V is TRBV11-2 and J is TRBJ2-7; TRBD2 matches at 8 bases. Germline trimming cut 4 bases from V and 2 bases from J; bases unmatched to any gene: 13. The CDR3 consists of 17 residues. The germline V gene encodes CDR1 SGHAT and CDR2 FQNNGV. In DNA form, the CDR3 reads TGTGCCAGCAGCTCCCCCGGGGGGGGGTCCCGCGCCTACGAGCAGTACTTC. It specifies CASSSPGGGSRAYEQYF.

The V gene is TRBV19, the J gene TRBJ1-3; D gene unclear. V dropped 3 bases and J dropped 0 bases, with 15 bases sitting between them. Germline CDR1 and CDR2: LNHDA and SQIVND (reference sequence). There are 17 residues in the CDR3. The CDR3 protein is CASSIRLKSSSGNTIYF. CDR3 in DNA: TGTGCCAGTAGTATTCGACTTAAGTCGAGCTCTGGAAACACCATATATTTT.

The chain is built from TRBV19 and TRBJ1-4; 7 positions match TRBD1. From germline, CDR1 is LNHDA and CDR2 SQIVND (reference sequence). V lost 4 bases and J lost 1; bases outside the gene matches: 0. CDR3 length: 14 amino acids. CDR3 residues: CASSNRGTNEKLFF. DNA for the CDR3: TGTGCCAGTAGTAACAGGGGAACTAATGAAAAACTGTTTTTT.

The chain links TRBV6-6 to TRBJ1-1; D might be TRBD1 (5 bases). V gave up 0 bases and J gave up 4 bases, with 9 bases separating them. There are 14 residues in the CDR3. CDR1 is MNHNY and CDR2 is SVGAGI in the germline V gene (reference sequence). This CDR3 reads CASSYSLGPTEAFF. In DNA form, the CDR3 reads TGTGCCAGCAGTTACTCGTTGGGGCCCACTGAAGCTTTCTTT.

The rearrangement uses TRBV7-2 and TRBJ1-1, with D unclear. The V and J ends lost 5 bases and 1 base respectively, with 8 bases between them. The CDR3 extends over 13 amino acids. Germline loops: CDR1 SGHTA, CDR2 FQGNSA. As DNA, the CDR3 is TGTGCCAGCAGCCCCCTCAGGAACACTGAAGCTTTCTTT. Encoded protein: CASSPLRNTEAFF.

This chain links TRBV5-1 with TRBJ1-2; D unresolved. V gave up 0 bases and J gave up 6 bases, with 9 bases separating them. Germline assignment: CDR1 SGHRS and CDR2 YFSETQ. This CDR3 region has 13 residues. The CDR3 protein is CASSLGEKNGYTF. In nucleotides, the CDR3 is TGCGCCAGCAGCTTGGGAGAGAAAAATGGCTACACCTTC.

J is TRBJ2-7 and V is TRBV29-1, with D possibly being TRBD2 (6 bases). The CDR3 has 12 residues. CDR1 is SQVTM, CDR2 ANQGSEA, per germline. Trimming left V 7 bases short and J 5 bases short, with 15 bases between. This chain's CDR3 is CSAREVGNEQYF. The CDR3 DNA follows: TGCAGCGCCAGGGAGGTGGGGAACGAGCAGTACTTC.

The genes are TRBV6-5 and TRBJ2-5, with D maybe TRBD1 (6 bases). CDR1 is MNHEY, CDR2 SVGAGI, per germline. Trimming shortened V by 7 bases and J by 5 bases, and 17 bases separated the two germline ends. CDR3 size: 14 residues. CDR3: CASIGGSLRETQYF. CDR3 DNA: TGTGCCAGCATAGGGGGAAGTCTAAGGGAGACCCAGTACTTC.

The rearrangement links TRBV19 to TRBJ1-5, with D unclear. Trimming shortened V by 7 bases and J by 3 bases, and 13 bases separated the two germline ends. The V gene's germline CDR1 is LNHDA and CDR2 SQIVND (reference sequence). The CDR3 has 14 residues. The CDR3 protein is CASKVLGDNQPQHF. The CDR3 coding sequence is TGTGCCAGTAAGGTCCTGGGAGACAATCAGCCCCAGCATTTT.

This chain connects TRBV2 to TRBJ1-6; D uncertain. Per germline, CDR1 SNHLY and CDR2 FYNNEI. V lost 2 bases and J 11 bases, leaving 13 bases between the germline ends. There are 14 residues in the CDR3. The CDR3 nucleotides are TGTGCCAGCAGTGAAACAGATGCCCCCACACCCCTCCACTTT. This gives the protein CASSETDAPTPLHF.

Only one count was recorded for this clone. The chain has TRBV4-3 and TRBJ2-1, with 10 bases identical to TRBD2. Per germline, CDR1 LGHNA and CDR2 YSLEER. This CDR3 is built from 16 residues. Losses at the gene ends were 0 bases for V and 6 bases for J; bases not matched to a gene: 5. The CDR3 sequence is CASSQEVLAGTNEQFF. The CDR3 bases are TGCGCCAGCAGCCAAGAAGTACTAGCGGGGACCAATGAGCAGTTCTTC.

This clone has a handful of counts. The V and J genes are TRBV19 and TRBJ2-5, with 8 bases matching TRBD1. The CDR3 spans 14 residues. The V segment lost 5 bases and the J segment 1 base; nucleotides outside the gene matches: 3. Per the germline V gene, CDR1 is LNHDA and CDR2 is SQIVND (reference sequence). DNA of the CDR3: TGTGCCAGTAGTCGGACAGGGAGCCAAGAGACCCAGTACTTC. Its translation: CASSRTGSQETQYF.

This clone was observed a few times. The chain recombines TRBV15 with TRBJ2-1; weak D call: TRBD1 (6 bases). The V end was cut by 11 bases, the J end by 4 bases, with 18 bases between. This CDR3 contains 14 residues. Germline V gives CDR1 LNHNV, CDR2 YYDKDF (reference sequence). The CDR3 here is CASGGKGEYNEQFF. CDR3 nucleotide sequence: TGTGCCTCGGGCGGTAAGGGGGAATACAATGAGCAGTTCTTC.

V is TRBV18 and J is TRBJ2-1; 10 bases align to TRBD2. Germline CDR1 and CDR2: KGHSH and LQKENI. This CDR3 region has 15 residues. The junction had 6 bases not matched to a gene; V was cut back by 6 bases and J by 4 bases. The CDR3 nucleotides read TGTGCCAGCTCTCGACTAGCGGGCTCGTACAATGAGCAGTTCTTC. It is translated as CASSRLAGSYNEQFF.

This chain connects TRBV6-5 to TRBJ2-5, with 8 nucleotides matching TRBD1. The DNA end favors TRBJ2-7, so the J call may be wrong. CDR1 and CDR2 from the germline V gene are MNHEY and SVGAGI. The CDR3 spans 13 residues. The chain's CDR3 is CASSPYRGVEQYF. DNA for the CDR3: TGTGCCAGCAGTCCATACAGGGGGGTCGAGCAGTACTTC.

J is TRBJ2-1 and V is TRBV5-1; D not certain. The CDR3 covers 15 residues. Germline CDR1 is SGHRS and CDR2 is YFSETQ. V lost 1 base and J lost 5, with 13 bases in between. CDR3 DNA sequence: TGCGCCAGCAGCTTGTTCCCAGGCCGGAACAATGAGCAGTTCTTC. Amino acids: CASSLFPGRNNEQFF.

This chain connects TRBV15 to TRBJ2-1, with 11 bases lining up with TRBD2. CDR3 length equals 16 residues. Germline V gives CDR1 LNHNV, CDR2 YYDKDF (reference sequence). The junction had 1 base not matched to a gene; V was cut back by 0 bases and J by 3 bases. The CDR3 loop reads CATSREGLAVYNEQFF. The CDR3 DNA sequence: TGTGCCACCAGCAGAGAGGGACTAGCGGTCTACAATGAGCAGTTCTTC.

The gene calls are TRBV11-2 and TRBJ2-4; possibly TRBD1 for D (6 bases). Germline CDR1 reads SGHAT; CDR2 reads FQNNGV. This CDR3 comprises 16 residues. The V end lost 5 bases, the J end lost 0 bases, and 14 bases lay between the germline ends. The CDR3 is CASSAGTPLAKNIQYF. CDR3 nucleotides: TGTGCCAGCAGCGCCGGGACACCATTAGCCAAAAACATTCAGTACTTC.

Regarding this clone: Other DNA variants within this sample encode the same CDR3. This chain uses TRBV11-2 with TRBJ2-7; D possibly corresponds to TRBD1 (6 bases). The V end was cut by 2 bases, the J end by 1 base, with 6 bases between. The germline gives CDR1 SGHAT, CDR2 FQNNGV. This CDR3 comprises 13 residues. The CDR3 region is CASSLRGSYEQYF. The CDR3 nucleotides read TGTGCCAGCAGCTTAAGGGGGTCCTACGAGCAGTACTTC. Full variable domain (remainder filled in from reference TRBV11-2 and TRBJ2-7): EAGVAQSPRYKIIEKRQSVAFWCNPISGHATLYWYQQILGQGPKLLIQFQNNGVVDDSQLPKDRFSAERLKGVDSTLKIQPAKLEDSAVYLCASSLRGSYEQYFGPGTRLTVT.

The V call is TRBV6-5, the J call TRBJ1-6; TRBD1 matches 9 bases. Germline lookup yields CDR1 MNHEY and CDR2 SVGAGI. Germline trimming cut 0 bases from V and 10 bases from J; bases unmatched to any gene: 4. CDR3 length: 15 residues. Here the CDR3 reads CASSYSGQGGSPLHF. CDR3 sequence (DNA): TGTGCCAGCAGTTACTCGGGACAGGGCGGGTCACCCCTCCACTTT.

The chain links TRBV4-3 to TRBJ2-3, with 8 bases fitting TRBD2. The V segment lost 0 bases and the J segment 6 bases; nucleotides outside the gene matches: 11. Germline CDR1 LGHNA, CDR2 YSLEER. The CDR3 has 17 residues. The DNA for the CDR3 is TGCGCCAGCAGCCAAGATGAAGCGGGGGCGACCGCGGATACGCAGTATTTT. It yields the protein CASSQDEAGATADTQYF.

CDR3 DNA: TGTGCCAGCAGCCAAGGGGACAGTGGAAACACCATATATTTT. Its translation: CASSQGDSGNTIYF. The rearrangement uses TRBV9 and TRBJ1-3, with 7 bases matching TRBD1. Per the germline V gene, CDR1 is SGDLS and CDR2 is YYNGEE. CDR3 size: 14 residues. Trimming took 4 bases from V and 3 from J; bases not matched to a gene: 4.

The V and J genes are TRBV5-6 and TRBJ1-6; weak D call: TRBD1 (6 bases). Trimming removed 2 bases from V and 8 bases from J, with 17 bases in between. There are 16 residues in the CDR3. Looked up from germline, CDR1 is SGHDT and CDR2 is YYEEEE. The CDR3 protein is CASSFTYRVGYSPLHF. As DNA, the CDR3 is TGTGCCAGCAGCTTTACCTACAGGGTGGGGTATTCACCCCTCCACTTT.